These 16 T cell receptor beta chains were all obtained from the same sample, sequenced in a study of cytomegalovirus exposure and HLA in healthy donors. Both 60 Vbeta primers and 13 Jbeta primers went into the PCR. This table comes from immunoSEQ multiplex PCR, and its TCRdb copy is limited to in-frame clones, with some not included. The sample carries 95,000 to 110,000 clones, more than 75% recorded once. The sample consisted of PBMCs. The receptor source for this set is a woman in her late teens or twenties in good health and CMV-seropositive.

The rearrangement joins TRBV15 to TRBJ2-2, with D maybe TRBD2 (5 bases). Germline V gene data show CDR1 as LNHNV and CDR2 as YYDKDF (reference sequence). This CDR3 is built from 15 residues. Trimming took off 5 bases at V and 4 bases at J, with 14 bases between the two ends. CDR3 bases: TGTGCCACCAGCGCCGGAGGTCCGGGCACCGGGGAGCTGTTTTTT. This codes for CATSAGGPGTGELFF. The full variable domain, completed using reference TRBV15 and TRBJ2-2, is DAMVIQNPRYQVTQFGKPVTLSCSQTLNHNVMYWYQQKSSQAPKLLFHYYDKDFNNEADTPDNFQSRRPNTSFCFLDIRSPGLGDTAMYLCATSAGGPGTGELFFGEGSRLTVL.

This chain connects TRBV25-1 to TRBJ1-4; D unresolved. Germline-derived CDR1 and CDR2 are MGHDK and SYGVNS. Trimming removed 0 bases at V and 7 bases at J, with 6 bases between. The CDR3 extends over 13 amino acids. The DNA for the CDR3 is TGTGCCAGCAGTGAATACGGGAGTGAAAAACTGTTTTTT. Its protein product is CASSEYGSEKLFF. Full variable domain (rest looked up from reference TRBV25-1 and TRBJ1-4): EADIYQTPRYLVIGTGKKITLECSQTMGHDKMYWYQQDPGMELHLIHYSYGVNSTEKGDLSSESTVSRIRTEHFPLTLESARPSHTSQYLCASSEYGSEKLFFGSGTQLSVL.

The chain is built from TRBV5-1 and TRBJ2-1; D gene unclear. This CDR3 contains 11 residues. CDR1 is SGHRS and CDR2 is YFSETQ in the germline V gene. The V gene lost 4 bases and the J gene lost 8 bases, with 7 bases spanning the gap. The CDR3 sequence: CASSTNHEQFF. Here the CDR3 DNA reads TGCGCCAGCAGCACAAATCATGAGCAGTTCTTC.

The rearrangement joins TRBV15 to TRBJ1-1, with TRBD1 as a possible D gene (5 bases). Between the trimmed V and J ends, which lost 2 bases and 11 bases, there was a span of 12 bases. The CDR3 covers 12 residues. CDR1 is LNHNV and CDR2 is YYDKDF in the germline V gene (reference sequence). In DNA form, the CDR3 reads TGTGCCACCAGCAGAAAAGACAGTGAGGCTTTCTTT. This codes for CATSRKDSEAFF.

This clone came up once. The chain employs TRBV6-5 and TRBJ2-7; tentatively, D is TRBD2 (5 bases). The CDR3 loop spans 13 amino acids. The ends were cut back, 6 bases at V and 6 bases at J, with 15 bases in the middle. Looked up from germline, CDR1 is MNHEY and CDR2 is SVGAGI. CDR3 protein: CASSAGVLREQYF. The CDR3 nucleotides are TGTGCCAGCAGCGCCGGGGTACTTCGCGAGCAGTACTTC.

J is TRBJ1-5 and V is TRBV6-5; D remains ambiguous. Trimming pared 6 bases from V and 2 bases from J, leaving 11 bases between. The CDR3 totals 14 residues. CDR1 and CDR2 (germline): MNHEY, SVGAGI. The CDR3 sequence is CASSREVGNQPQHF. The CDR3 DNA reads as TGTGCCAGCAGCCGGGAAGTGGGCAATCAGCCCCAGCATTTT.

This clone was observed a few times. V is TRBV4-1 and J is TRBJ1-1; D gene unclear. The CDR3 spans 13 residues. Germline values: CDR1 MGHRA, CDR2 YSYEKL. V was shortened by 0 bases and J by 7 bases, with 9 bases between the two germline ends. CDR3 amino acids: CASSQDLTVEAFF. The CDR3 DNA reads as TGCGCCAGCAGCCAAGATCTTACAGTTGAAGCTTTCTTT.

This clone occurred once. This CDR3 is missing its conserved last phenylalanine or tryptophan, likely due to a read error. J is TRBJ1-4 and V is TRBV6-1; unclear D gene. In germline, CDR1 is MNHNS, CDR2 SASEGT. Trimming left V 3 bases short and J 4 bases short, with 15 bases between. CDR3 size: 16 residues. The CDR3 region is CASSDYGSRVNEKLFV. DNA of the CDR3: TGTGCCAGCAGTGATTATGGGAGTAGAGTTAATGAAAAACTGTTTGTT.

Concerning this clone itself: Because it lacks the conserved phenylalanine or tryptophan at the end, this CDR3 is likely a read error. The rearrangement links TRBV2 to TRBJ1-4, with D possibly being TRBD1 (6 bases). CDR3 length: 13 residues. Trimming shortened V by 4 bases and J by 7 bases, and 10 bases separated the two germline ends. CDR1 and CDR2 from the germline V gene are SNHLY and FYNNEI. CDR3 in DNA: TGTGCCAGCAGTGCCCAGGGGAGTGAAAAACTGTTTGTT. Translated, it gives CASSAQGSEKLFV.

V usage is TRBV6-1 and J usage is TRBJ2-4, with TRBD1 matching 10 bases. The CDR3 sequence is 14 residues long. In germline, CDR1 is MNHNS, CDR2 SASEGT. V shed 9 bases and J 6 bases; nucleotides not matched to a gene: 8. Written as DNA, the CDR3 is TGTGCCAGTAGCGACAGGGGGCATAGAAACATTCAGTACTTC. It is translated as CASSDRGHRNIQYF.

This clone has only a few counts. The V and J genes are TRBV7-3 and TRBJ1-2; 8 bases are shared with TRBD1. After removal of 5 bases from V and 5 bases from J, the junction contained 4 bases not matched to a gene. Looked up from germline, CDR1 is SGHTA and CDR2 is FQGTGA. The CDR3 has 13 amino acids. The CDR3 spells CASSQDRGYGYTF. For the CDR3, the DNA is TGTGCCAGCAGCCAAGACAGGGGTTATGGCTACACCTTC.

The chain is built from TRBV14 and TRBJ2-3; 7 positions agree with TRBD1. Germline values: CDR1 SGHDN, CDR2 FVKESK. This CDR3 comprises 12 residues. Trimming at V came to 11 bases and at J to 5 bases, leaving 7 bases not matched to a gene. CDR3 protein: CALRTGEDTQYF. The CDR3 DNA is TGTGCCCTTCGGACAGGCGAAGATACGCAGTATTTT.

This sequence joins TRBV11-1 and TRBJ2-5; 8 bases are a match to TRBD2. The CDR3 has 16 amino acids. Looked up from germline, CDR1 is SGHAT and CDR2 is FQDESV (reference sequence). Unmatched junction bases numbered 12, after V lost 5 bases and J lost 4 bases. The CDR3, as DNA: TGTGCCAGCAGCCATAGGGGACTAGTGAGGGGAGAGACCCAGTACTTC. Translated, it gives CASSHRGLVRGETQYF.

The J gene is TRBJ1-6, the V gene TRBV6-4; tentatively, D is TRBD1 (6 bases). Germline V gene lookup returns CDR1 MRHNA and CDR2 SNTAGT. V was cut by 5 bases and J by 7 bases, with 9 bases left in between. The CDR3 has 13 residues. CDR3 loop: CASSPGTNSPLHF. DNA for the CDR3: TGTGCCAGCAGTCCCGGGACAAATTCACCCCTCCACTTT.

This clone was seen only once. The gene calls are TRBV5-1 and TRBJ2-7; D call uncertain. Trimming shortened V by 0 bases and J by 6 bases, and 10 bases separated the two germline ends. The germline CDR1 and CDR2 sequences are SGHRS and YFSETQ. This CDR3 is built from 13 residues. Here the CDR3 reads CASSLATAAEQYF. CDR3 in DNA: TGCGCCAGCAGCTTGGCAACGGCGGCCGAGCAGTACTTC.

For this clone: One end of the junction fails to match germline, which may point to a read error. The chain couples TRBV10-3 to TRBJ1-5; TRBD1 might be the D (5 bases). The germline gives CDR1 ENHRY, CDR2 SYGVKD. The CDR3 runs to 15 residues. CDR3 region: CAISESGGAGQPPHF. The CDR3 region has the DNA TGTGCCATCAGTGAGTCGGGAGGGGCGGGTCAGCCCCCGCATTTT.